This is a list of T cell receptor beta chains from one sample in a study of beta chain features in type 1 diabetes. The repertoire was sequenced with immunoSEQ multiplex PCR; TCRdb's copy has only in-frame clones and lacks some. The sample lists 450,000 or so clones, about an eighth occurring once. Sequencing input: naive CD4+ T cells from blood. The receptors were gathered from a woman in her late teens or twenties in good health. Each CDR3 is given with its conserved first and last residue. The D gene is left open where the match is weak. Some rows have no size entry. The others give once, few or many, or a class for an expanded clone.

v_call,d_call,clone_size,j_call,cdr3_nt,cdr3_aa
TRBV7-8,NA,NA,TRBJ2-2,TGTGCCAGCAGCTTAGGTCAGAACACCGGGGAGCTGTTTTTT,CASSLGQNTGELFF
TRBV9,TRBD2,NA,TRBJ2-1,TGTGCCAGCAGCATCCGCGGGACTAGCGGTTACAATGAGCAGTTCTTC,CASSIRGTSGYNEQFF
TRBV6-6,NA,few,TRBJ1-1,TGTGCCAGCAGTCCCGCTGGACTGTTGGCTTTCTTT,CASSPAGLLAFF
TRBV19,NA,few,TRBJ2-1,TGTGCCAGTAGTATAGGGCAGCCCGTTTACAATGAGCAGTTCTTC,CASSIGQPVYNEQFF
TRBV18,NA,NA,TRBJ2-7,TGTGCCAGCTCACCACCGTGGGGAGGCGAGCAGTACTTC,CASSPPWGGEQYF
TRBV7-3,NA,few,TRBJ1-3,TGTGCCAGCAGCTTAACTGGAAACACCATATATTTT,CASSLTGNTIYF
TRBV5-1,NA,NA,TRBJ2-5,TGCGCCAGCAGCTGGTTGTACCAAGAGACCCAGTACTTC,CASSWLYQETQYF
TRBV30,NA,few,TRBJ2-7,TGTGCCTGGAACCCCGGGTTCGGCGAGCAGTACTTC,CAWNPGFGEQYF
TRBV2,NA,NA,TRBJ2-7,TGTGCCAGCAGAGGACGCTCCTACGAGCAGTACTTC,CASRGRSYEQYF
TRBV27,NA,few,TRBJ2-3,TGTGCCAGCAGTTTAGTAGCGCATAGCACAGATACGCAGTATTTT,CASSLVAHSTDTQYF
TRBV6-5,NA,NA,TRBJ2-5,TGTGCCAGCAGTTACTCGAAAGAGACCCAGTACTTC,CASSYSKETQYF
TRBV9,NA,few,TRBJ1-2,TGTGCCAGCAGCGTAGAGTGGGGTGTTGAGGCCAGGGCCTATGGCTACACCTTC,CASSVEWGVEARAYGYTF
TRBV9,NA,few,TRBJ2-1,TGTGCCAGCAGCGTAGTGGGGGAGTCCTACAATGAGCAGTTCTTC,CASSVVGESYNEQFF
TRBV29-1,NA,NA,TRBJ2-3,TGCAGCGTAGTAGTAGGCACAGATACGCAGTATTTT,CSVVVGTDTQYF
TRBV19,NA,few,TRBJ2-3,TGTGCCAGTAGTCCCGTCGCGCTAGCGATCACAGATACGCAGTATTTT,CASSPVALAITDTQYF
TRBV5-1,TRBD2,NA,TRBJ2-5,TGCGCCAGCAGCTACTCTAGCGGGAGGTCAAAAGGGACCCAGTACTTC,CASSYSSGRSKGTQYF
TRBV7-2,NA,NA,TRBJ2-3,TGTGCCAGCAGCTTTCAAGGACTTAGCACAGATACGCAGTATTTT,CASSFQGLSTDTQYF
TRBV2,NA,once,TRBJ2-3,TGTGCCAGCAGCCCCACTGGGGGTCGAAATGGGGATACGCAGTATTTT,CASSPTGGRNGDTQYF
TRBV6-4,NA,NA,TRBJ1-6,TGTGCCAGCAGTGACTCGGGGTCACCCCTCCACTTT,CASSDSGSPLHF
TRBV5-5,NA,NA,TRBJ1-6,TGTGCCAGCAGCTCCCCCACAGGGCAACCCCTCCACTTT,CASSSPTGQPLHF
TRBV5-1,TRBD1,NA,TRBJ1-1,TGCGCCAGCAGCCAGGACAGGCAGAACACTGAAGCTTTCTTT,CASSQDRQNTEAFF
TRBV29-1,NA,few,TRBJ1-1,TGCAGCGTCTGGCCTCCCATCCAGTTATTAGGAGCTTTCTTT,CSVWPPIQLLGAFF
TRBV30,TRBD1,few,TRBJ2-6,TGTGCCTGGGGACAGGGCTCTGGGGCCAACGTCCTGACTTTC,CAWGQGSGANVLTF
TRBV4-2,NA,few,TRBJ2-2,TGTGCCAGCAGTCTTCGACAGGCCGGGTTAGGCACCGGGGAGCTGTTTTTT,CASSLRQAGLGTGELFF
TRBV7-2,NA,NA,TRBJ2-3,TGTGCCAGCAGCCTCGGGACTCCGAACCCTAGCACAGATACGCAGTATTTT,CASSLGTPNPSTDTQYF
TRBV6-5,NA,NA,TRBJ2-3,TGTGCCAGCAGTTACAGTCACACAGATACGCAGTATTTT,CASSYSHTDTQYF
TRBV7-6,NA,NA,TRBJ2-1,TGTGCCAGCAGCCCGGATGGGGGCAGCTCCTACAATGAGCAGTTCTTC,CASSPDGGSSYNEQFF
TRBV27,TRBD1,NA,TRBJ2-7,TGTGCCAGCAGTACCCGGGACAGGGTCTGGGAGCAGTACTTC,CASSTRDRVWEQYF
TRBV7-9,NA,few,TRBJ2-2,TGTGCCTCCACCCGGGTGAACACCGGGGAGCTGTTTTTT,CASTRVNTGELFF